This T cell receptor (beta chain) was recovered during a study of patients and donors after allogeneic stem cell transplantation. TCRdb ran MiXCR on the RT-PCR reads and lists one entry per CDR3 protein. The sample carries about 87,000 distinct CDR3 sequences, approximately 5.2% recorded once. The CDR3 length is 15 residues. The germline V and J ends were trimmed by 5 bases and 3 bases, with 14 bases remaining between them. Germline V gene lookup returns CDR1 SGHVS and CDR2 FNYEAQ. This clonotype was observed many times. The sequence was collected from a human donor who was either an allogeneic HSCT recipient or a stem cell or donor lymphocyte infusion donor (not recorded which). It is not recorded whose cells these are; they may come from a transplant donor. Sequenced input: blood, either unsorted or a sorted T cell fraction (not recorded which). This chain uses TRBV7-6 with TRBJ1-5, with a tentative D call TRBD1 (5 bases). The CDR3 spells CASSPQDRTNQPQHF. The CDR3 coding sequence is TGTGCCAGCAGCCCACAAGACAGAACCAATCAGCCCCAGCATTTT.